These 27 T cell receptor beta chains originate from one sample sequenced in a study of T cell repertoires in cytomegalovirus infection. Antigens for these TCRs are unknown. TCRdb redid the calling of the reads with MiXCR, one entry per CDR3 protein. The repertoire holds tens of thousands of distinct CDR3 sequences, with 20% to 25% as singletons. Material: CD8+ T cells from cultured PBMCs, obtained from culture after CMV antigen stimulation. These receptor sequences come from a human donor in good health (CMV status not recorded). Some clones in this sample may be carry-over from other donors' samples.

The chain recombines TRBV28 with TRBJ1-2; D gene uncertain. The CDR3 consists of 16 residues. Between the trimmed V and J ends, which lost 2 bases and 4 bases, there was a span of 17 bases. Germline assignment: CDR1 MDHEN and CDR2 SYDVKM. CDR3 in amino acids: CASSLMPERTVYGYTF. Here the CDR3 DNA reads TGTGCCAGCAGTTTAATGCCCGAACGTACCGTCTATGGCTACACCTTC.

This chain uses TRBV4-1 with TRBJ1-1, with D hard to call. This CDR3 has 15 amino acids. Germline values: CDR1 MGHRA, CDR2 YSYEKL. V was pared by 1 base and J by 3 bases, with 12 bases between. The CDR3 sequence is CASSQGWGTDTEAFF. Here the CDR3 DNA reads TGCGCCAGCAGCCAAGGGTGGGGTACGGACACTGAAGCTTTCTTT.

The V and J genes are TRBV6-1 and TRBJ2-1; 9 bases are a match to TRBD2. V shed 7 bases, J shed 3 bases, and the junction held 4 bases outside the gene matches. CDR3 length: 14 residues. Germline assignment: CDR1 MNHNS and CDR2 SASEGT. CDR3 region: CASTLAGDYNEQFF. CDR3 in DNA: TGTGCCAGCACTTTAGCGGGGGACTACAATGAGCAGTTCTTC.

This clonotype was recorded a few times. The chain combines TRBV7-2 with TRBJ2-7, with 8 bases matching TRBD1. The CDR3 extends over 15 amino acids. Germline CDR1 SGHTA, CDR2 FQGNSA. Trimming took 2 bases from V and 5 from J; bases not matched to a gene: 8. CDR3 DNA sequence: TGTGCCAGCAGCTTAACCCCCAGGGGGCTTGACGAGCAGTACTTC. It encodes CASSLTPRGLDEQYF.

The table lists this clonotype with a few counts. V usage is TRBV19 and J usage is TRBJ1-5, with D maybe TRBD1 (5 bases). CDR1 and CDR2 from the germline V gene are LNHDA and SQIVND (reference sequence). The CDR3 runs 15 residues. Trimming shortened V by 9 bases and J by 1 base, and 16 bases separated the two germline ends. The CDR3 nucleotides read TGTGCCAGCCGGCCGGGGGGGTTGAGCAATCAGCCCCAGCATTTT. Translating gives CASRPGGLSNQPQHF.

In its sample, this clonotype was seen a few times. V and J are TRBV6-1 and TRBJ1-5, with D maybe TRBD1 (6 bases). Looked up from germline, CDR1 is MNHNS and CDR2 is SASEGT. The ends were cut back, 6 bases at V and 3 bases at J, with 15 bases in the middle. The CDR3 runs 15 residues. The CDR3 reads CASRRQANSNQPQHF. The CDR3 nucleotides read TGTGCCAGCAGGCGACAGGCGAATTCCAATCAGCCCCAGCATTTT.

V usage is TRBV20-1 and J usage is TRBJ2-7, with D maybe TRBD2 (6 bases). CDR1 and CDR2 from the germline V gene are DFQATT and SNEGSKA (reference sequence). The CDR3 consists of 16 residues. V lost 0 bases and J lost 7, with 22 bases in between. CDR3 sequence: CSARDPARVGRGEQYF. DNA for the CDR3: TGCAGTGCTAGAGATCCAGCGCGGGTAGGCCGGGGGGAGCAGTACTTC.

This chain connects TRBV7-2 to TRBJ1-1; TRBD1 aligns across 10 bases. CDR1 is SGHTA, CDR2 FQGNSA, per germline. The CDR3 sequence is 15 residues long. Unmatched junction bases numbered 5, after V lost 3 bases and J lost 4 bases. As DNA, the CDR3 is TGTGCCAGCAGCTTCGGACAGGGGGTGATCACTGAAGCTTTCTTT. Translating gives CASSFGQGVITEAFF.

This clonotype was recorded a few times. The chain uses TRBV2 and TRBJ2-4, with D perhaps being TRBD1 or TRBD2 (5 bases each). Germline V gene sequence: CDR1 SNHLY, CDR2 FYNNEI. This CDR3 spans 17 amino acids. The V and J ends lost 3 bases and 1 base respectively, with 16 bases between them. Here the CDR3 reads CASSDDEGIGAKNIQYF. DNA for the CDR3: TGTGCCAGCAGTGATGACGAGGGGATCGGGGCCAAAAACATTCAGTACTTC.

The rearrangement uses TRBV27 and TRBJ1-3, with D possibly being TRBD1 (6 bases). V was shortened by 4 bases and J by 8 bases, with 15 bases between the two germline ends. The V gene's germline CDR1 is MNHEY and CDR2 SMNVEV (reference sequence). The CDR3 contains 14 residues. CDR3 in DNA: TGTGCCAGCAGTTCGGACAGTTTTTTGGACACCATATATTTT. This codes for CASSSDSFLDTIYF.

V usage is TRBV7-9 and J usage is TRBJ2-6; the D call may be TRBD1 or TRBD2 (6 bases each). The CDR3 totals 18 residues. V was cut by 5 bases and J by 1 base, with 18 bases left in between. Germline V lookup: CDR1 SEHNR, CDR2 FQNEAQ (reference sequence). CDR3 DNA: TGTGCCAGCAGCCCTCTGGGGGGCCTCGCTTCTGGGGCCAACGTCCTGACTTTC. This gives the protein CASSPLGGLASGANVLTF.

The chain combines TRBV7-8 with TRBJ2-5; the D is unclear. Trimming removed 1 base from V and 5 bases from J, with 8 bases in between. The CDR3 covers 13 residues. The germline V gene encodes CDR1 SGHVS and CDR2 FQNEAQ. The CDR3 loop reads CASSLGARETQYF. The CDR3 coding sequence is TGTGCCAGCAGCTTAGGGGCACGTGAGACCCAGTACTTC.

This chain joins TRBV29-1 and TRBJ1-1, with no clear D. The CDR3 consists of 15 residues. Trimming removed 2 bases at V and 0 bases at J, with 13 bases between. Germline CDR1 and CDR2: SQVTM and ANQGSEA. The CDR3 is CSVEPLAGMNTEAFF. The CDR3 bases are TGCAGCGTTGAACCGCTGGCGGGGATGAACACTGAAGCTTTCTTT. The variable domain in full, with the rest retrieved from reference TRBV29-1 and TRBJ1-1, is SAVISQKPSRDICQRGTSLTIQCQVDSQVTMMFWYRQQPGQSLTLIATANQGSEATYESGFVIDKFPISRPNLTFSTLTVSNMSPEDSSIYLCSVEPLAGMNTEAFFGQGTRLTVV.

This clonotype was seen more than once but under ten times. Mismatch with germline at one junction end may stem from a read error. The chain uses TRBV12-3 or TRBV12-4 and TRBJ2-3; perhaps TRBD1 as D (6 bases). The CDR3 loop spans 16 amino acids. CDR3 protein: CANSFPFRGRTDTQYF. The CDR3 DNA reads TGTGCCAACAGTTTCCCCTTCAGGGGACGCACAGATACGCAGTATTTT.

This chain uses TRBV7-6 with TRBJ2-1, with D unclear. Germline lookup yields CDR1 SGHVS and CDR2 FNYEAQ. The CDR3 covers 14 residues. V was clipped by 5 bases and J by 7 bases, with 15 bases between them. This CDR3 reads CASSPVELRNEQFF. In DNA form, the CDR3 reads TGTGCCAGCAGCCCCGTTGAGTTGAGGAATGAGCAGTTCTTC.

J is TRBJ2-2 and V is TRBV29-1; maybe TRBD1 (6 bases). Per germline, CDR1 SQVTM and CDR2 ANQGSEA. The V end lost 5 bases, the J end lost 5 bases, and 9 bases lay between the germline ends. This CDR3 is 12 amino acids long. CDR3 nucleotide sequence: TGCAGCGTTTCAGGGGTTACCGGGGAGCTGTTTTTT. Translating gives CSVSGVTGELFF.

The chain combines TRBV7-2 with TRBJ1-4; TRBD1 matches at 9 bases. CDR3 length: 15 amino acids. Germline V gives CDR1 SGHTA, CDR2 FQGNSA. The trim removed 5 bases at V and 6 bases at J, leaving 7 bases unmatched. The CDR3 loop reads CASSGTGGIYEKLFF. The CDR3 nucleotides read TGTGCCAGCAGCGGAACAGGGGGCATCTATGAAAAACTGTTTTTT. The variable domain in full, with the rest retrieved from reference TRBV7-2 and TRBJ1-4, is GAGVSQSPSNKVTEKGKDVELRCDPISGHTALYWYRQSLGQGLEFLIYFQGNSAPDKSGLPSDRFSAERTGGSVSTLTIQRTQQEDSAVYLCASSGTGGIYEKLFFGSGTQLSVL.

The rearrangement joins TRBV11-1 to TRBJ1-1; possibly TRBD1 for D (5 bases). V shed 2 bases and J shed 1 base, with 11 bases lying between them. This CDR3 contains 15 residues. Per germline, CDR1 SGHAT and CDR2 FQDESV (reference sequence). The CDR3 loop reads CASSLSQGRNTEAFF. For the CDR3, the DNA is TGTGCCAGCAGCTTAAGCCAGGGACGGAACACTGAAGCTTTCTTT.

This clonotype was found a few times. The chain employs TRBV7-6 and TRBJ1-1; 10 bases align to TRBD1. The germline V gene has CDR1 SGHVS and CDR2 FNYEAQ. V was pared by 4 bases and J by 5 bases, with 7 bases of the junction left unmatched. The CDR3 length is 15 residues. DNA of the CDR3: TGTGCCAGCAGCTCGAGATTGGGACAGGGGACTGAAGCTTTCTTT. As protein: CASSSRLGQGTEAFF. Full variable domain (outside the CDR3, taken from reference TRBV7-6 and TRBJ1-1): GAGVSQSPRYKVTKRGQDVALRCDPISGHVSLYWYRQALGQGPEFLTYFNYEAQQDKSGLPNDRFSAERPEGSISTLTIQRTEQRDSAMYRCASSSRLGQGTEAFFGQGTRLTVV.

CDR3 loop: CASSGTFSGNTIYF. CDR3 coding DNA: TGTGCCAGCAGTGGGACATTTTCTGGAAACACCATATATTTT. This sequence joins TRBV6-1 and TRBJ1-3, with D possibly matching TRBD1 (5 bases). Germline-derived CDR1 and CDR2 are MNHNS and SASEGT. The CDR3 is 14 residues long. The germline V and J ends were trimmed by 4 bases and 1 base, with 8 bases remaining between them.

The V gene is TRBV7-8, the J gene TRBJ1-4, with D possibly matching TRBD1 (5 bases). The germline CDR1 and CDR2 sequences are SGHVS and FQNEAQ. This CDR3 contains 15 residues. Trimming took off 5 bases at V and 4 bases at J, with 14 bases between the two ends. This CDR3 reads CASSAPGPINEKLFF. CDR3 in DNA: TGTGCCAGCAGCGCACCGGGACCGATTAATGAAAAACTGTTTTTT. The entire variable domain, with the rest obtained from reference TRBV7-8 and TRBJ1-4, is as follows: GAGVSQSPRYKVAKRGQDVALRCDPISGHVSLFWYQQALGQGPEFLTYFQNEAQLDKSGLPSDRFFAERPEGSVSTLKIQRTQQEDSAVYLCASSAPGPINEKLFFGSGTQLSVL.

The genes are TRBV2 and TRBJ2-3; D unresolved. The germline V gene encodes CDR1 SNHLY and CDR2 FYNNEI. This CDR3 region has 15 residues. The V end lost 3 bases, the J end lost 4 bases, and 14 bases lay between the germline ends. Here the CDR3 DNA reads TGTGCCAGCAGTGACAGTAGCCGTCCCGCAGATACGCAGTATTTT. Residues: CASSDSSRPADTQYF.

This clonotype turned up a few times. J is TRBJ2-7 and V is TRBV7-2; weak D call: TRBD2 (5 bases). The CDR3 has 14 residues. V was cut by 3 bases and J by 1 base, with 10 bases left in between. CDR1 and CDR2 (germline): SGHTA, FQGNSA. The CDR3 region has the DNA TGTGCCAGCAGCTTCCCCGGAGGATCCTACGAGCAGTACTTC. This gives the protein CASSFPGGSYEQYF.

The chain employs TRBV6-1 and TRBJ2-7; tentatively, D is TRBD1 (5 bases). Germline loops: CDR1 MNHNS, CDR2 SASEGT. This CDR3 is built from 15 residues. Trimming left V 2 bases short and J 3 bases short, with 14 bases between. The CDR3 sequence: CASSELVEQGYEQYF. The CDR3 bases are TGTGCCAGCAGTGAACTAGTGGAGCAGGGCTACGAGCAGTACTTC.

V and J are TRBV12-3 or TRBV12-4 and TRBJ1-1; 7 bases are a match to TRBD1. This CDR3 region has 12 residues. V dropped 5 bases and J dropped 5; count of bases not matched to a gene: 2. This CDR3 is CASSPGGTEAFF. As DNA, the CDR3 is TGTGCCAGCAGTCCAGGGGGGACTGAAGCTTTCTTT.

This chain joins TRBV28 and TRBJ2-7; 10 positions match TRBD2. This CDR3 is built from 14 residues. The V and J ends lost 6 bases and 0 bases, in that order; junction bases with no gene match: 2. Germline CDR1 is MDHEN and CDR2 is SYDVKM. The CDR3 region is CASSGLAASYEQYF. The DNA for the CDR3 is TGTGCCAGCAGCGGACTAGCGGCCTCCTACGAGCAGTACTTC.

The chain couples TRBV12-3 or TRBV12-4 to TRBJ2-1; 9 bases are shared with TRBD1. The CDR3 spans 15 residues. J was trimmed by 8 bases and V by 5 bases; bases with no gene match: 10. Here the CDR3 reads CASSRPGQGVHEQFF. The CDR3 DNA reads as TGTGCCAGCAGTAGGCCGGGACAGGGTGTCCATGAGCAGTTCTTC.